This is a list of T cell receptor beta chains from one sample in a study of blood T cell repertoires in COVID-19. Data came from immunoSEQ multiplex PCR; TCRdb stores just in-frame clones and leaves some out. This sample has some 110,000 clones, with 65% to 85% found just once. Sequencing was done on a sample of PBMCs or T cells enriched from blood (not recorded which). The receptors come from a woman aged 25 to 45 who had recovered from COVID-19. CDR3s include the opening cysteine and the closing phenylalanine or tryptophan. The D gene is left open where the match is weak. A clone size is listed for some rows: how often the clone was seen (once, few, many), or a class if it is expanded.

V gene,CDR3 length,clone size,J gene,D gene,CDR3 protein,CDR3 DNA
TRBV6-5,14,few,TRBJ2-2,-,CASRILQATGELFF,TGTGCCAGCAGAATCCTGCAGGCCACCGGGGAGCTGTTTTTT
TRBV4-1,15,-,TRBJ2-5,-,CASSQLTGRGETQYF,TGCGCCAGCAGCCAACTGACAGGGCGGGGAGAGACCCAGTACTTC
TRBV5-1,16,few,TRBJ1-1,TRBD1,CASSLAAGGRYTEAFF,TGCGCCAGCAGCTTGGCGGCAGGGGGCCGGTACACTGAAGCTTTCTTT
TRBV5-5,14,-,TRBJ1-4,-,CASSLGWGHEKLFF,TGTGCCAGCAGCTTGGGGTGGGGGCATGAAAAACTGTTTTTT
TRBV28,15,-,TRBJ1-5,-,CASSTDRTANQPQHF,TGTGCCAGCAGTACCGACCGGACAGCCAATCAGCCCCAGCATTTT
TRBV19,16,-,TRBJ1-5,-,CASSIANWGGNQPQHF,TGTGCCAGTAGTATCGCCAATTGGGGGGGCAATCAGCCCCAGCATTTT
TRBV6-4,15,-,TRBJ2-3,TRBD2,CASSLAGTSTDTQYF,TGTGCCAGCAGTTTAGCGGGAACGAGCACAGATACGCAGTATTTT
TRBV5-1,16,-,TRBJ2-3,TRBD2,CASSSSPGGAADTQYF,TGCGCCAGCAGCTCCTCCCCGGGGGGGGCCGCAGATACGCAGTATTTT
TRBV4-3,14,-,TRBJ2-1,-,CASSQETQRNEQFF,TGCGCCAGCAGCCAAGAAACTCAGCGCAATGAGCAGTTCTTC
TRBV27,13,-,TRBJ2-2,-,CASSLLGPVELFF,TGTGCCAGCAGTTTATTGGGCCCGGTGGAGCTGTTTTTT
TRBV24-1,14,-,TRBJ2-1,TRBD2,CATGGTSGRNEQFF,TGTGCCACTGGGGGGACTAGCGGGAGGAATGAGCAGTTCTTC
TRBV5-1,13,-,TRBJ2-5,TRBD2,CASSSGGQGTQYF,TGCGCCAGCAGCTCGGGAGGTCAAGGGACCCAGTACTTC
TRBV6-6,15,-,TRBJ1-1,TRBD1,CASSYMEGASTEAFF,TGTGCCAGCAGTTACATGGAGGGGGCGAGCACTGAAGCTTTCTTT
TRBV4-1,15,-,TRBJ2-1,TRBD2,CASSQQGLALNEQFF,TGCGCCAGCAGCCAACAGGGACTAGCGTTGAATGAGCAGTTCTTC
TRBV7-2,16,-,TRBJ1-6,TRBD1,CASSRLGQGGYSPLHF,TGTGCCAGCAGCCGCTTGGGACAGGGTGGTTATTCACCCCTCCACTTT
TRBV30,13,few,TRBJ1-2,-,CAWSVRRAPGYTF,TGTGCCTGGAGTGTACGGCGGGCCCCTGGCTACACCTTC
TRBV3-1/TRBV3-2,14,-,TRBJ2-7,TRBD1,CASSQRGQNDEQYF,TGTGCCAGCAGCCAAAGGGGACAGAACGACGAGCAGTACTTC
TRBV9,15,-,TRBJ2-7,TRBD1,CASSVADRGVWEQYF,TGTGCCAGCAGCGTAGCGGACAGGGGCGTGTGGGAGCAGTACTTC
TRBV3-1/TRBV3-2,16,-,TRBJ1-2,TRBD1,CASSQPRTGFNYGYTF,TGTGCCAGCAGCCAACCCCGGACAGGGTTCAACTATGGCTACACCTTC
TRBV29-1,19,-,TRBJ1-2,TRBD1,CSVDSPHGGYRGANYGYTF,TGCAGCGTTGATTCACCCCACGGCGGGTACAGGGGCGCTAACTATGGCTACACCTTC
TRBV7-8,15,few,TRBJ1-5,-,CASSLASDRYQPQHF,TGTGCCAGCAGCTTAGCCAGCGACAGGTATCAGCCCCAGCATTTT
TRBV25-1,17,-,TRBJ2-2,TRBD2,CASSDPIAGVNTGELFF,TGTGCCAGCAGTGACCCTATAGCGGGAGTGAACACCGGGGAGCTGTTTTTT
TRBV5-4,14,-,TRBJ1-1,-,CASSTDTLNTEAFF,TGTGCCAGCAGCACGGACACCTTGAACACTGAAGCTTTCTTT
TRBV6-5,16,-,TRBJ2-2,TRBD1,CASSYSRTGGSGELFF,TGTGCCAGCAGTTACTCGAGAACAGGGGGCTCCGGGGAGCTGTTTTTT
TRBV30,13,once,TRBJ1-5,TRBD1,CAWSRQGNQPQHF,TGTGCCTGGAGCCGACAGGGTAATCAGCCCCAGCATTTT
TRBV5-8,16,few,TRBJ2-7,TRBD2,CASSLAWLAGGPGQYF,TGTGCCAGCAGCTTGGCGTGGCTAGCGGGAGGGCCGGGGCAGTACTTC
TRBV4-2,16,-,TRBJ1-1,-,CASSQSTGGRNTEAFF,TGTGCCAGCAGCCAGTCGACCGGAGGTCGGAACACTGAAGCTTTCTTT
TRBV19,17,once,TRBJ1-3,-,CASRRGPNLISGNTIYF,TGTGCCAGTAGACGCGGCCCGAACCTCATCTCTGGAAACACCATATATTTT
TRBV24-1,12,-,TRBJ2-2,-,CATSRGTGELFF,TGTGCCACCAGTAGGGGTACCGGGGAGCTGTTTTTT
TRBV5-4,15,-,TRBJ2-1,TRBD1,CASSLDRGRIYEQFF,TGTGCCAGCAGCTTGGACAGGGGGCGCATTTATGAGCAGTTCTTC
TRBV12-5,15,-,TRBJ1-1,TRBD1,CASGPRTGMGTEAFF,TGTGCTAGTGGTCCTCGGACAGGGATGGGCACTGAAGCTTTCTTT
TRBV5-1,15,-,TRBJ2-2,TRBD1,CASGVGTGNTGELFF,TGCGCCAGCGGAGTTGGGACAGGGAACACCGGGGAGCTGTTTTTT
TRBV5-8,17,-,TRBJ1-4,-,CASSSGSGRAFNEKLFF,TGTGCCAGCAGCTCCGGGTCTGGGAGGGCCTTTAATGAAAAACTGTTTTTT
TRBV28,15,-,TRBJ1-5,TRBD1,CASSPRQGRNQPQHF,TGTGCCAGCAGTCCCAGACAGGGGCGCAATCAGCCCCAGCATTTT
TRBV7-9,20,-,TRBJ2-1,TRBD2,CASTTRGGLSLDSSYNEQFF,TGTGCCAGCACCACCCGGGGGGGTCTCTCATTAGATAGCTCCTACAATGAGCAGTTCTTC